This T cell receptor beta chain is from a study of cytomegalovirus exposure and HLA in healthy donors. The CDR3 totals 16 residues. Unmatched junction bases numbered 13, after V lost 5 bases and J lost 3 bases. Germline loops: CDR1 MDHEN, CDR2 SYDVKM. In the PCR, 60 Vbeta and 13 Jbeta primers were used. Data came from immunoSEQ multiplex PCR; TCRdb stores just in-frame clones and leaves some out. The sample consists of 95,000 to 100,000 clones, approximately 72% of them appearing once. For this clone: As yet, its antigen is unknown.

Broader study findings: In a later analysis, a missense DCLRE1C variant was linked to TCR beta V- and J-gene trimming. Earlier analysis found most TCR beta V segments productive about 87% or about 30% of the time.

Sequenced: PBMCs. The chain has TRBV28 and TRBJ2-7; 7 nucleotides line up with TRBD1. This sequence originates from a man aged 35 to 55 in good health and CMV-seropositive. This CDR3 is CASSRYTTGYDYEQYF. DNA for the CDR3: TGTGCCAGCAGTCGGTATACGACAGGGTATGACTACGAGCAGTACTTC.